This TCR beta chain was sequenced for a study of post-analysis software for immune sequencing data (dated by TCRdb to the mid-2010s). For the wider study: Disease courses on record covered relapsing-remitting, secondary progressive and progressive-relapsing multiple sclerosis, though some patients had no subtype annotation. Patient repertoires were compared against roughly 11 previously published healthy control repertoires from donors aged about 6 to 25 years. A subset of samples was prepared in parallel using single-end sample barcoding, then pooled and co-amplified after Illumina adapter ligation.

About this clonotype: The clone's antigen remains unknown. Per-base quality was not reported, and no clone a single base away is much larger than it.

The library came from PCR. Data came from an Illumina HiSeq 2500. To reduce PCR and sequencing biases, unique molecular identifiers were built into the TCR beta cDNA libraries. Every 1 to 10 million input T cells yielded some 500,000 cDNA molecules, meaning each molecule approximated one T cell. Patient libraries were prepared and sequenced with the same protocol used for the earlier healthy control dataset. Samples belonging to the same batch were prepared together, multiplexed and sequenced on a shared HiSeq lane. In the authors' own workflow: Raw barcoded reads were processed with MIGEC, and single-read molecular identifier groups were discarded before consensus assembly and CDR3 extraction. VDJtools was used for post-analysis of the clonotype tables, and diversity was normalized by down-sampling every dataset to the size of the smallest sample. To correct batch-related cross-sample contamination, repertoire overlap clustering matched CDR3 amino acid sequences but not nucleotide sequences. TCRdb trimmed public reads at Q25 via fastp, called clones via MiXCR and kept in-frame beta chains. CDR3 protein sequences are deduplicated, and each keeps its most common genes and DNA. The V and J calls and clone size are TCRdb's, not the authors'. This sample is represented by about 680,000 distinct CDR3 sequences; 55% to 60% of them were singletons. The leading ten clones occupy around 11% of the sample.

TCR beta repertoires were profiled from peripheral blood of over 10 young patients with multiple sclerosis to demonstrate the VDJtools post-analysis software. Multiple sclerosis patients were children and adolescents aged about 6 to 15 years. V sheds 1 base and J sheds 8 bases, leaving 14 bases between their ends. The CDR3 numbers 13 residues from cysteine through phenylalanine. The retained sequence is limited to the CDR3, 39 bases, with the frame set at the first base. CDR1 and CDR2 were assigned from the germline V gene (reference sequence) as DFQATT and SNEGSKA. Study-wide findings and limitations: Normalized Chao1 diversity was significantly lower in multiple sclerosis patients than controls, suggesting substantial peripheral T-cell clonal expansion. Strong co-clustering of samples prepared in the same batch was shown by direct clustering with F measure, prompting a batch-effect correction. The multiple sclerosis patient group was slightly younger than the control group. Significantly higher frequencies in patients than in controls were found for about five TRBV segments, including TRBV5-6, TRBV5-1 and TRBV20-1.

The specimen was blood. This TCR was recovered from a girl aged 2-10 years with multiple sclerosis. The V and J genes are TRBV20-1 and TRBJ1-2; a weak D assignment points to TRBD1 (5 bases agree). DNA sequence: TGCAGTGCTAGAGGGGTCGGGGACGCGGGCTACACCTTC. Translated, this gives CSARGVGDAGYTF.